This TCR beta chain was recovered during a study of T cells expressing NK-cell markers. At the level of the study: CD3+CD56+NKG2C+, CD3+CD56+NKG2C- and CD3+CD56-NKG2C+ T cells, once sorted, supplied the TCR beta repertoires. Study-level points and caveats: There were a handful of donors in whom these clonotypes also led the CD3+CD56-NKG2C+ fraction. Roughly six donors showed dominant NKG2C+ clonotypes comprising about 1.0-7.5% of their CD8+ T cells.

Notes on this clonotype: The antigen remains unidentified.

The CDR3 has 15 amino acids. The germline gives CDR1 DFQATT, CDR2 SNEGSKA (reference sequence). TCR beta cDNA was generated via 5'RACE template switching incorporating UMIs. TCRdb re-called the 5' RACE reads and shows each CDR3 protein once, DNA omitted. The ten most abundant clones cover less than 4.5% of a sample with a few hundred thousand distinct CDR3 sequences. This receptor was taken from a man between 18 and 29 years old in good health. The sample comprised blood T cells: a sorted CD56 or NKG2C T cell subset, CD4+ or CD8+ T cells, or bulk PBMC T cells (not recorded which). This chain joins TRBV20-1 and TRBJ2-1; TCRdb calls TRBD2, which cannot be checked without DNA. This CDR3 reads CSAPELAGGSNEQFF.